A selection of T cell receptor beta chains follows, all from one sample in a study of T cell responses to AZD1222 COVID-19 vaccine. Repertoires were generated with immunoSEQ multiplex PCR, while TCRdb's copy carries only in-frame clones and drops some. Of some 120,000 clones listed, over 75% are singletons. Source: peripheral blood, taken on day 0 of AZD1222 vaccination. These receptors were obtained from an adult in good health. The CDR3 runs from the conserved cysteine through the conserved F or W. The order of the fields is J gene, D gene, CDR3 length, clone size, V gene, CDR3 DNA, CDR3 protein. A D gene is named only where the DNA matches it firmly. Part of the rows lack a size; the others show once, few, many or a class for expanded clones.

TRBJ1-4 . 14 . TRBV7-2 TGTGCCAGCAGCCATCAGGGTGGGGATGAAAAACTGTTTTTT CASSHQGGDEKLFF
TRBJ2-1 . 15 . TRBV7-6 TGTGCCAGCAGCTTAGAGGGGTCCTCCTACAATGAGCAGTTCTTC CASSLEGSSYNEQFF
TRBJ2-1 . 15 once TRBV27 TGTGCCAGCAGGCCCTTGGGCGTATCCTACAATGAGCAGTTCTTC CASRPLGVSYNEQFF
TRBJ1-1 . 15 . TRBV7-3 TGTGCCAGCAGCTTAATGGGCAGGGGAGACACTGAAGCTTTCTTT CASSLMGRGDTEAFF
TRBJ2-7 TRBD2 15 . TRBV9 TGTGCCAGCAGCGTTGGGCCGGGACTAGCCGACCAGCAGTACTTC CASSVGPGLADQQYF
TRBJ2-2 . 13 . TRBV24-1 TGTGCCACCAGTGGCGGGAACACCGGGGAGCTGTTTTTT CATSGGNTGELFF
TRBJ2-7 TRBD1 15 . TRBV6-6 TGTGCCAGCACAGGGGGTGGGACAGGGGTCTACGAGCAGTACTTC CASTGGGTGVYEQYF
TRBJ1-1 . 14 . TRBV10-2 TGCGCCGGTTCAGGACAGCGAATGAACACTGAAGCTTTCTTT CAGSGQRMNTEAFF
TRBJ1-1 TRBD1 17 . TRBV7-9 TGTGCCAGCAGCTTAGGAGGGACAGGGGGTAGACACACTGAAGCTTTCTTT CASSLGGTGGRHTEAFF
TRBJ2-1 TRBD2 20 . TRBV15 TGTGCCACCAGCAGAGATTTCCTGGAGACTAGCGGGGGGGCCGGCAATGAGCAGTTCTTC CATSRDFLETSGGAGNEQFF
TRBJ2-7 . 15 . TRBV6-5 TGTGCCAGCAGTTACCGGGACGTCAGCTCCTACGAGCAGTACTTC CASSYRDVSSYEQYF
TRBJ2-2 TRBD1 13 once TRBV9 TGTGCCAGCAGAGGGACAGGGACCGGGGAGCTGTTTTTT CASRGTGTGELFF
TRBJ1-5 TRBD1 13 . TRBV6-5 TGTGCCAGCAGCCGGGACAGGTATCCCCCCCAGCATTTT CASSRDRYPPQHF
TRBJ2-6 . 15 . TRBV28 TGTGCCAGCAGTTCCAGGGGGGCTGGGGCCAACGTCCTGACTTTC CASSSRGAGANVLTF
TRBJ1-2 . 12 . TRBV14 TGTGCCAGCAGCCTTCGGGCCTATGGCTACACCTTC CASSLRAYGYTF
TRBJ1-4 . 14 . TRBV5-1 TGCGCCAGCAGCTCCGACCAGAGTAGGGAAAAACTGTTTTTT CASSSDQSREKLFF
TRBJ1-1 . 13 . TRBV7-9 TGTGCCAGCACCACTTCGGTGAACACTGAAGCTTTCTTT CASTTSVNTEAFF
TRBJ1-1 TRBD1 15 . TRBV11-1 TGTGCCAGCAGCTCTCCTCTGGGACAGACCACTGAAGCTTTCTTT CASSSPLGQTTEAFF